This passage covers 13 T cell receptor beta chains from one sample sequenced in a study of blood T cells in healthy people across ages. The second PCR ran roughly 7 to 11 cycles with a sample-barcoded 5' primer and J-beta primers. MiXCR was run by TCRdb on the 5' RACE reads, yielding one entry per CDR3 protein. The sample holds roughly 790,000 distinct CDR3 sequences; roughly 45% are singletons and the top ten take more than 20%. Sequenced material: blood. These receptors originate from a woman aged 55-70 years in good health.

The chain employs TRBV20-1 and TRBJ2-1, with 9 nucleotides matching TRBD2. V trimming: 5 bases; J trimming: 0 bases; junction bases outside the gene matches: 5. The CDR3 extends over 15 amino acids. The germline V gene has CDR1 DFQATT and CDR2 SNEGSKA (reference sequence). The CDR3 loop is CSALSGGGSYNEQFF. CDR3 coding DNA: TGCAGTGCTCTTAGCGGGGGTGGCTCCTACAATGAGCAGTTCTTC.

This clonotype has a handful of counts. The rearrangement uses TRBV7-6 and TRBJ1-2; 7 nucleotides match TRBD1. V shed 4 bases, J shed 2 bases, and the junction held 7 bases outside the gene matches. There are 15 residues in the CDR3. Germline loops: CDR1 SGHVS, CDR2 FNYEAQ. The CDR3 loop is CASSSGTARNYGYTF. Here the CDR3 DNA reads TGTGCCAGCAGCTCGGGGACAGCGAGAAACTATGGCTACACCTTC.

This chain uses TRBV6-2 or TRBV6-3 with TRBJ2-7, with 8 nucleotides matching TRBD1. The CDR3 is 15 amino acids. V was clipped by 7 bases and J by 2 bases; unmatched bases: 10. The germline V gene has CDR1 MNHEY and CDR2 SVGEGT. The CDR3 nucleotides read TGTGCCAGCATTACCGGACAGGGTAGTACCTACGAGCAGTACTTC. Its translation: CASITGQGSTYEQYF.

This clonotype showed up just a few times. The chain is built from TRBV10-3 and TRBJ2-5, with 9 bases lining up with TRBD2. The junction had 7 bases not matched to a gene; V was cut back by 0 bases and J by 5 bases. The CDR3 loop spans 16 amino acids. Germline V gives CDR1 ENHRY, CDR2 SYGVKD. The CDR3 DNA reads TGTGCCATCAGTGAGTCGGCAGGGGCGGGAGGGGAGACCCAGTACTTC. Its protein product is CAISESAGAGGETQYF.

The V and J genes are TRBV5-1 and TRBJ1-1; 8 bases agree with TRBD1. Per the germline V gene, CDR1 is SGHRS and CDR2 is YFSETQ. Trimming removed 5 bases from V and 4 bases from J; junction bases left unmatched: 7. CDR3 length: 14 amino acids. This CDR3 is CASSVTGEGTEAFF. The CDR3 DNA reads TGCGCCAGCAGTGTGACAGGGGAGGGCACTGAAGCTTTCTTT.

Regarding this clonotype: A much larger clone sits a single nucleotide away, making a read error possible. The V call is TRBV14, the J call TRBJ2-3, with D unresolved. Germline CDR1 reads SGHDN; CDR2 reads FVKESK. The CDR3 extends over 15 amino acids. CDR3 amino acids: CAGSLLGSRTDTQYF. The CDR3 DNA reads TGTGCCGGCAGCCTATTAGGCAGTCGGACAGATACGCAGTATTTT.

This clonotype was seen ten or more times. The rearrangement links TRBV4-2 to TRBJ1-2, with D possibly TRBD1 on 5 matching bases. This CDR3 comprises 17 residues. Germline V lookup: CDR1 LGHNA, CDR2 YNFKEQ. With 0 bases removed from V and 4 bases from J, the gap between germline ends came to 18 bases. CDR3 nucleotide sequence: TGTGCCAGCAGCCAAGAAGTCGGGGCCACAGCAGCCTATGGCTACACCTTC. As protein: CASSQEVGATAAYGYTF.

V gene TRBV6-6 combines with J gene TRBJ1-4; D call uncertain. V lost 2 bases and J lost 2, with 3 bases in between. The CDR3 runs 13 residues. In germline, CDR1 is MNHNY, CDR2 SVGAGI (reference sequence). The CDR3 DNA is TGTGCCAGCAGTTACGAGACTAATGAAAAACTGTTTTTT. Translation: CASSYETNEKLFF.

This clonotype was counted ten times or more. DNA for the CDR3: TGTGCCAGCAGTTTAGGGCTAGCGGGGGTCGACGAGCAGTACTTC. Its protein product is CASSLGLAGVDEQYF. This rearrangement joins TRBV12-3 or TRBV12-4 to TRBJ2-7; 10 bases agree with TRBD2. This CDR3 has 15 amino acids. J gave up 5 bases and V 1 base, and 5 bases lay outside the gene matches.

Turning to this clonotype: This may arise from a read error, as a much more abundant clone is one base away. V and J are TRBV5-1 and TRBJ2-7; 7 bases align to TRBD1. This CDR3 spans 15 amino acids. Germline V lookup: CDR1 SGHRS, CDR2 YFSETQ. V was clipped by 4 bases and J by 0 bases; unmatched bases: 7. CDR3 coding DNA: TGCGCCAGCAGCCCGGGACAGACGAGCTCCTACGAGCAGTACTTC. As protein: CASSPGQTSSYEQYF. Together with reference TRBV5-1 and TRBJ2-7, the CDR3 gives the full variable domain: KAGVTQTPRYLIKTRGQQVTLSCSPISGHRSVSWYQQTPGQGLQFLFEYFSETQRNKGNFPGRFSGRQFSNSRSEMNVSTLELGDSALYLCASSPGQTSSYEQYFGPGTRLTVT.

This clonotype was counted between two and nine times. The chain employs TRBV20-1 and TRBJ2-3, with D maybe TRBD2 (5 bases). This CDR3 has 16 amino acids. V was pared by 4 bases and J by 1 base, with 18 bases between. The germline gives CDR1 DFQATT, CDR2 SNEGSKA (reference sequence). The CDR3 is CSATIIASIRTDTQYF. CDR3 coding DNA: TGCAGTGCTACGATTATAGCGTCGATCCGCACAGATACGCAGTATTTT.

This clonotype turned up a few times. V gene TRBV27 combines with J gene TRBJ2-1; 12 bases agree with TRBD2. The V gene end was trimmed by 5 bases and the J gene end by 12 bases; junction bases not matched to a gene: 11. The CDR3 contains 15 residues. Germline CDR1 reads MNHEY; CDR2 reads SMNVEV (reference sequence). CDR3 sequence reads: CASSPLGLAGFAQFF. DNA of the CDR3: TGTGCCAGCAGTCCCCTCGGACTAGCGGGGTTCGCGCAGTTCTTC.

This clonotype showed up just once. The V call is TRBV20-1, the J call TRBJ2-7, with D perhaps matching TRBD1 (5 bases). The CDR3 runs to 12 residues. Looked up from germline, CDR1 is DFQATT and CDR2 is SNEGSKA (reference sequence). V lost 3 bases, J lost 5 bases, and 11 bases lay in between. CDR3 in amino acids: CSARGLGNEQYF. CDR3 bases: TGCAGTGCTAGGGGGCTTGGTAACGAGCAGTACTTC.